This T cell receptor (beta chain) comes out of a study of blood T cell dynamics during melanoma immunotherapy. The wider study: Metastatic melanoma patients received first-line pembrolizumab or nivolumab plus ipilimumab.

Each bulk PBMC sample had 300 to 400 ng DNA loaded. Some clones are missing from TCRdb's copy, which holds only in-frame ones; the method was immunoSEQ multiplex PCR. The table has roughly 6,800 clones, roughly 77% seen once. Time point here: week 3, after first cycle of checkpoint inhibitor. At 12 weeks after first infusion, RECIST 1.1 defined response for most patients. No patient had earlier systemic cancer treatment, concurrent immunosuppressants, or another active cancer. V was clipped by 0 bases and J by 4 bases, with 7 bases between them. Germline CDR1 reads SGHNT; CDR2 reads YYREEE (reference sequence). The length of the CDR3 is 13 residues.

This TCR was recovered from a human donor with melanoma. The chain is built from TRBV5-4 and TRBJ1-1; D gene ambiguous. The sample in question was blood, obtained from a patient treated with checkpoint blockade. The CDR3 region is CASSLGSSTEAFF. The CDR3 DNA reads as TGTGCCAGCAGCTTGGGCTCGAGCACTGAAGCTTTCTTT. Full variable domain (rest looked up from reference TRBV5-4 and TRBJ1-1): ETGVTQSPTHLIKTRGQQVTLRCSSQSGHNTVSWYQQALGQGPQFIFQYYREEENGRGNFPPRFSGLQFPNYSSELNVNALELDDSALYLCASSLGSSTEAFFGQGTRLTVV.